This T cell receptor (beta chain) was retrieved from a study of T cell responses to AZD1222 COVID-19 vaccine. Study-wide findings and caveats: Only 5 or 6 AZD1222 recipients tested seropositive at baseline. In all cases, repertoires were sampled only after the peak T cell response.

CDR1 is SGHTA and CDR2 is FQGNSA in the germline V gene. Trimming pared 0 bases from V and 2 bases from J, leaving 2 bases between. The length of the CDR3 is 14 residues. A remark on this clone: Its antigen is not identified.

The table came from immunoSEQ multiplex PCR; TCRdb's copy has only in-frame clones and leaves some out. The sample carries 80,000 to 100,000 clones, 70% to 90% recorded once. Specimen: peripheral blood, collected on day 0 of MenACWY control vaccination. The gene calls are TRBV7-2 and TRBJ1-6; D is unclear. The TCR originated in an adult in good health. The CDR3: CASSLAAYNSPLHF. The DNA for the CDR3 is TGTGCCAGCAGCTTAGCAGCCTATAATTCACCCCTCCACTTT.